One and the same sample provided the 32 T cell receptor beta chains below, sequenced in a study of T cell changes during pregnancy in multiple sclerosis. Assay used: immunoSEQ multiplex PCR; TCRdb lists only in-frame clones, some missing. The repertoire holds 85,000 to 130,000 clones, with over 85% as singletons. The sample was peripheral blood, taken in the second trimester of pregnancy. The receptors come from a female donor with multiple sclerosis, enrolled in a pregnancy study.

Here the CDR3 reads CASSIRGSGSDEQFF. The CDR3 DNA reads as TGTGCCAGTAGTATACGGGGGAGCGGGTCCGATGAGCAGTTCTTC. The J gene is TRBJ2-1, the V gene TRBV19; tentatively, D is TRBD2 (6 bases). Germline V lookup: CDR1 LNHDA, CDR2 SQIVND (reference sequence). The CDR3 covers 15 residues. V lost 2 bases, J lost 8 bases, and 16 bases lay in between. Full variable domain (outside the CDR3, taken from reference TRBV19 and TRBJ2-1): DGGITQSPKYLFRKEGQNVTLSCEQNLNHDAMYWYRQDPGQGLRLIYYSQIVNDFQKGDIAEGYSVSREKKESFPLTVTSAQKNPTAFYLCASSIRGSGSDEQFFGPGTRLTVL.

The V gene is TRBV15, the J gene TRBJ1-1; 7 bases are shared with TRBD1. The V gene's germline CDR1 is LNHNV and CDR2 YYDKDF (reference sequence). The CDR3 loop spans 15 amino acids. The V segment lost 5 bases and the J segment 4 bases; nucleotides outside the gene matches: 10. The CDR3 sequence: CATSYHPRQGTEAFF. In nucleotides, the CDR3 is TGTGCCACCAGCTACCACCCCCGACAGGGCACTGAAGCTTTCTTT.

This clone came up once. V is TRBV30 and J is TRBJ1-2, with D uncertain. Trimming took off 5 bases at V and 2 bases at J, with 12 bases between the two ends. The CDR3 is 13 amino acids. The germline gives CDR1 GTSNPN, CDR2 SVGIG (reference sequence). This CDR3 is CAWEPRGNYGYTF. DNA for the CDR3: TGTGCCTGGGAACCACGGGGAAACTATGGCTACACCTTC.

The chain recombines TRBV29-1 with TRBJ1-2, with a weak D call TRBD1 (5 bases). Trimming stripped 2 bases from V and 2 bases from J, with 15 bases between. The CDR3 consists of 15 residues. The germline V gene has CDR1 SQVTM and CDR2 ANQGSEA. CDR3 coding DNA: TGCAGCGTTGAAAAGTGGGGCGAAGGGAACTATGGCTACACCTTC. It encodes CSVEKWGEGNYGYTF.

The V call is TRBV5-1, the J call TRBJ1-5; D is undetermined. CDR1 is SGHRS, CDR2 YFSETQ, per germline. The V and J ends lost 4 bases and 2 bases respectively, with 10 bases between them. The CDR3 spans 14 residues. The DNA for the CDR3 is TGCGCCAGCAGCCCCAATGGGCGCAATCAGCCCCAGCATTTT. Its protein is CASSPNGRNQPQHF.

The chain carries TRBV27 and TRBJ1-1, with TRBD1 identical over 9 bases. V gave up 3 bases and J gave up 3 bases; unmatched junction bases: 11. CDR3 length: 17 amino acids. The germline gives CDR1 MNHEY, CDR2 SMNVEV (reference sequence). DNA of the CDR3: TGTGCCAGCAGTTTTTCCCGGACAGGGGCCACCTACACTGAAGCTTTCTTT. Translated, it gives CASSFSRTGATYTEAFF.

The chain links TRBV6-1 to TRBJ2-1; a possible D gene is TRBD2 (6 bases). The germline CDR1 and CDR2 sequences are MNHNS and SASEGT. Trimming stripped 6 bases from V and 3 bases from J, with 15 bases between. The CDR3 totals 15 residues. The CDR3: CASRGAGTFYNEQFF. The CDR3 DNA reads as TGTGCCAGCAGGGGAGCGGGTACATTCTACAATGAGCAGTTCTTC.

The genes are TRBV6-5 and TRBJ2-7; 14 bases fit TRBD2. This CDR3 is built from 15 residues. CDR1 is MNHEY and CDR2 is SVGAGI in the germline V gene. After removal of 7 bases from V and 1 base from J, the junction contained 3 bases not matched to a gene. Written as DNA, the CDR3 is TGTGCCAGCACTCGACTAGCGGGAGGGTCCTACGAGCAGTACTTC. Its translation: CASTRLAGGSYEQYF.

The chain combines TRBV28 with TRBJ1-2, with 10 nucleotides matching TRBD1. J gave up 3 bases and V 4 bases, and 8 bases lay outside the gene matches. The CDR3 loop spans 16 amino acids. Germline CDR1 and CDR2: MDHEN and SYDVKM. The CDR3 here is CASSSPPGTGDYGYTF. Here the CDR3 DNA reads TGTGCCAGCAGTTCGCCGCCTGGGACAGGGGACTATGGCTACACCTTC.

The V gene is TRBV27, the J gene TRBJ1-5, with a weak D call TRBD1 (5 bases). In germline, CDR1 is MNHEY, CDR2 SMNVEV (reference sequence). V lost 2 bases to trimming and J lost 2 bases, with 19 bases between them. There are 18 residues in the CDR3. The CDR3 DNA follows: TGTGCCAGCAGTTTAATGGGTGGGGGGACTCGGGGCAATCAGCCCCAGCATTTT. Protein sequence: CASSLMGGGTRGNQPQHF.

The CDR3 here is CASSLRVGAGELFF. CDR3 sequence (DNA): TGTGCCAGCAGCTTGCGAGTAGGGGCCGGGGAGCTGTTTTTT. The chain carries TRBV7-7 and TRBJ2-2, with TRBD1 as a possible D gene (5 bases). With 3 bases removed from V and 6 bases from J, the gap between germline ends came to 11 bases. Germline V lookup: CDR1 SSHAT, CDR2 FNYEAQ (reference sequence). CDR3 length: 14 residues.

In its sample, this clone was seen a few times. The V and J genes are TRBV2 and TRBJ1-5, with TRBD1 matching over 7 bases. Germline loops: CDR1 SNHLY, CDR2 FYNNEI. The V gene end was trimmed by 2 bases and the J gene end by 2 bases; junction bases not matched to a gene: 3. This CDR3 comprises 15 residues. CDR3 sequence: CASSEQGTGNQPQHF. The CDR3, as DNA: TGTGCCAGCAGTGAACAGGGGACAGGCAATCAGCCCCAGCATTTT.

The chain joins TRBV18 to TRBJ1-2, with TRBD1 identical over 7 bases. There are 15 residues in the CDR3. Germline V gives CDR1 KGHSH, CDR2 LQKENI. Trimming removed 4 bases from V and 3 bases from J; junction bases left unmatched: 8. As DNA, the CDR3 is TGTGCCAGCTCACTAAGACAGGGTCTGGACTATGGCTACACCTTC. Protein sequence: CASSLRQGLDYGYTF. The full variable domain, completed using reference TRBV18 and TRBJ1-2, is NAGVMQNPRHLVRRRGQEARLRCSPMKGHSHVYWYRQLPEEGLKFMVYLQKENIIDESGMPKERFSAEFPKEGPSILRIQQVVRGDSAAYFCASSLRQGLDYGYTFGSGTRLTVV.

The rearrangement joins TRBV27 to TRBJ1-5, with TRBD1 matching 9 bases. CDR3 length equals 16 residues. V lost 5 bases to trimming and J lost 6 bases; unmatched junction nucleotides: 11. The V gene's germline CDR1 is MNHEY and CDR2 SMNVEV (reference sequence). The CDR3 DNA reads TGTGCCAGCAGTCCCTTATCGGGACAGGGTACTCAGCCCCAGCATTTT. It is translated as CASSPLSGQGTQPQHF.

V is TRBV7-2 and J is TRBJ2-7, with D perhaps TRBD1 (5 bases). Germline loops: CDR1 SGHTA, CDR2 FQGNSA. V lost 5 bases, J lost 0 bases, and 14 bases lay in between. CDR3 length: 15 amino acids. The CDR3: CASSPQGESSYEQYF. CDR3 DNA: TGTGCCAGCAGCCCCCAGGGTGAAAGCTCCTACGAGCAGTACTTC.

The chain links TRBV5-4 to TRBJ1-2, with D unclear. Per the germline V gene, CDR1 is SGHNT and CDR2 is YYREEE (reference sequence). This CDR3 spans 14 amino acids. The V gene lost 0 bases and the J gene lost 0 bases, with 6 bases spanning the gap. As DNA, the CDR3 is TGTGCCAGCAGCTTGGCAGGCCCTAACTATGGCTACACCTTC. Protein sequence: CASSLAGPNYGYTF. Full variable domain (remainder filled in from reference TRBV5-4 and TRBJ1-2): ETGVTQSPTHLIKTRGQQVTLRCSSQSGHNTVSWYQQALGQGPQFIFQYYREEENGRGNFPPRFSGLQFPNYSSELNVNALELDDSALYLCASSLAGPNYGYTFGSGTRLTVV.

V gene TRBV2 combines with J gene TRBJ1-2; TRBD1 matches 9 bases. The V gene's germline CDR1 is SNHLY and CDR2 FYNNEI. The V gene end was trimmed by 11 bases and the J gene end by 4 bases; junction bases not matched to a gene: 8. The CDR3 covers 13 residues. The CDR3 DNA reads as TGTGCCGCAGACAGGGGGACCCCCTATGGCTACACCTTC. Translation gives CAADRGTPYGYTF.

This clone appeared once. The J gene is TRBJ1-2, the V gene TRBV10-3; TRBD1 matches 8 bases. The CDR3 has 16 amino acids. Per germline, CDR1 ENHRY and CDR2 SYGVKD. The V segment lost 5 bases and the J segment 0 bases; nucleotides outside the gene matches: 8. The CDR3 loop reads CAISLGQGTSNYGYTF. The CDR3 nucleotides are TGTGCCATCAGTTTAGGACAGGGTACTTCTAACTATGGCTACACCTTC.

This chain uses TRBV5-4 with TRBJ2-7, with D perhaps matching TRBD2 (5 bases). This CDR3 is built from 15 residues. Looked up from germline, CDR1 is SGHNT and CDR2 is YYREEE (reference sequence). Trimming removed 2 bases at V and 1 base at J, with 13 bases between. CDR3 region: CASSLSGLGSYEQYF. CDR3 nucleotides: TGTGCCAGCAGCTTAAGCGGCCTAGGGTCCTACGAGCAGTACTTC. The full variable domain, its missing parts supplied by reference TRBV5-4 and TRBJ2-7, is ETGVTQSPTHLIKTRGQQVTLRCSSQSGHNTVSWYQQALGQGPQFIFQYYREEENGRGNFPPRFSGLQFPNYSSELNVNALELDDSALYLCASSLSGLGSYEQYFGPGTRLTVT.

This clone was counted a single time. The gene calls are TRBV28 and TRBJ1-5; 7 bases line up with TRBD1. After removal of 5 bases from V and 0 bases from J, the junction contained 7 bases not matched to a gene. The length of the CDR3 is 16 residues. Germline V lookup: CDR1 MDHEN, CDR2 SYDVKM. CDR3 nucleotide sequence: TGTGCCAGCAGTCCGACAGGGTGGGATAGCAATCAGCCCCAGCATTTT. This sequence encodes CASSPTGWDSNQPQHF.

The CDR3 DNA reads TGTGCCATCAGTGAGTCCCCCCAGGTTAACTATGGCTACACCTTC. Amino acid sequence: CAISESPQVNYGYTF. This chain connects TRBV10-3 to TRBJ1-2; no clear D gene. Trimming shortened V by 0 bases and J by 1 base, and 9 bases separated the two germline ends. Germline CDR1 ENHRY, CDR2 SYGVKD. This CDR3 contains 15 residues.

Comment on this clone: An end of the junction does not agree with germline; a read error may underlie this. This chain uses TRBV10-3 with TRBJ2-7; 10 nucleotides line up with TRBD1. CDR3 length: 14 residues. The germline V gene encodes CDR1 ENHRY and CDR2 SYGVKD. CDR3 nucleotide sequence: TGTGCCATCAGTGAGCTACCGGGACAGGGGAAGCTAGACTTC. This gives the protein CAISELPGQGKLDF.

This chain joins TRBV7-9 and TRBJ1-3; D is possibly TRBD1 (6 bases). The CDR3 loop spans 15 amino acids. Trimming took 4 bases from V and 6 from J, leaving 16 bases between them. Germline-derived CDR1 and CDR2 are SEHNR and FQNEAQ (reference sequence). The CDR3 is CASSWEQGGINTIYF. CDR3 bases: TGTGCCAGCAGCTGGGAACAGGGAGGGATAAACACCATATATTTT.

This clone was seen only once. V gene TRBV2 combines with J gene TRBJ1-6; 8 bases line up with TRBD1. This CDR3 has 16 amino acids. CDR1 SNHLY and CDR2 FYNNEI come from the germline V gene. The junction had 9 bases not matched to a gene; V was cut back by 5 bases and J by 6 bases. CDR3 loop: CASSRTGTGPNSPLHF. The CDR3 DNA reads as TGTGCCAGCAGTCGAACCGGGACAGGACCTAATTCACCCCTCCACTTT.

CDR3 DNA sequence: TGTGCCAGCTCACCCTTGGGACTAGCGGGGGAAGAGACCCAGTACTTC. This translates into CASSPLGLAGEETQYF. V is TRBV18 and J is TRBJ2-5; 14 nucleotides line up with TRBD2. The V gene's germline CDR1 is KGHSH and CDR2 LQKENI. The CDR3 contains 16 residues. With 3 bases clipped from V and 3 bases from J, the junction kept 3 bases outside the gene matches.

This clone was recorded once. The chain uses TRBV5-4 and TRBJ2-5, with 13 bases fitting TRBD2. J lost 5 bases, V lost 4 bases, and 8 bases had no gene match. Germline-derived CDR1 and CDR2 are SGHNT and YYREEE (reference sequence). This CDR3 spans 16 amino acids. In DNA form, the CDR3 reads TGTGCCAGCAGCACCAGGACTAGCGGGGGAAGGGAGACCCAGTACTTC. Protein product: CASSTRTSGGRETQYF. The full variable domain, completed using reference TRBV5-4 and TRBJ2-5, is ETGVTQSPTHLIKTRGQQVTLRCSSQSGHNTVSWYQQALGQGPQFIFQYYREEENGRGNFPPRFSGLQFPNYSSELNVNALELDDSALYLCASSTRTSGGRETQYFGPGTRLLVL.

The CDR3 protein is CASSIEGQGASGGYTF. DNA for the CDR3: TGTGCCAGCAGTATTGAGGGACAGGGGGCGTCGGGAGGCTACACCTTC. This chain joins TRBV28 and TRBJ1-2; 12 positions match TRBD1. V dropped 5 bases and J dropped 8; count of bases not matched to a gene: 12. Germline V gene lookup returns CDR1 MDHEN and CDR2 SYDVKM. This CDR3 region has 16 residues.

J is TRBJ2-3 and V is TRBV9; D is possibly TRBD2 (6 bases). The CDR3 is 14 residues long. CDR1 and CDR2 (germline): SGDLS, YYNGEE. Trimming left V 4 bases short and J 3 bases short, with 12 bases between. CDR3 loop: CASSSGRGTDTQYF. CDR3 nucleotides: TGTGCCAGCAGCTCCGGTCGGGGGACAGATACGCAGTATTTT.

The V call is TRBV4-2, the J call TRBJ2-3; 10 nucleotides align to TRBD2. The CDR3 consists of 17 residues. V lost 1 base, J lost 3 bases, and 7 bases stayed unmatched. The germline gives CDR1 LGHNA, CDR2 YNFKEQ. The CDR3 nucleotides read TGTGCCAGCAGCCAAGGTGTAGCGGGAGGAAGTACAGATACGCAGTATTTT. It yields the protein CASSQGVAGGSTDTQYF.

The chain recombines TRBV10-3 with TRBJ2-7, with 11 positions matching TRBD2. J lost 5 bases, V lost 7 bases, and 13 bases had no gene match. CDR1 ENHRY and CDR2 SYGVKD come from the germline V gene. The CDR3 covers 16 residues. The CDR3 loop is CAIKPSTSGSSHEQYF. The CDR3 DNA reads TGTGCCATCAAACCATCCACTAGCGGGAGTTCCCACGAGCAGTACTTC.

This rearrangement joins TRBV5-4 to TRBJ2-5; TRBD1 matches 10 bases. This CDR3 spans 15 amino acids. Germline lookup yields CDR1 SGHNT and CDR2 YYREEE (reference sequence). V gave up 4 bases and J gave up 5 bases; unmatched junction bases: 8. CDR3 DNA: TGTGCCAGCAGCCCCGGGACAGGGGATACGGAGACCCAGTACTTC. This sequence encodes CASSPGTGDTETQYF.

The J gene is TRBJ2-7, the V gene TRBV27; TRBD1 agrees at 9 bases. The V gene end was trimmed by 8 bases and the J gene end by 2 bases; junction bases not matched to a gene: 4. The germline V gene has CDR1 MNHEY and CDR2 SMNVEV (reference sequence). The CDR3 loop spans 13 amino acids. Here the CDR3 DNA reads TGTGCCAGCTGGGGACAGGGAGCCTACGAGCAGTACTTC. Translating it yields CASWGQGAYEQYF.